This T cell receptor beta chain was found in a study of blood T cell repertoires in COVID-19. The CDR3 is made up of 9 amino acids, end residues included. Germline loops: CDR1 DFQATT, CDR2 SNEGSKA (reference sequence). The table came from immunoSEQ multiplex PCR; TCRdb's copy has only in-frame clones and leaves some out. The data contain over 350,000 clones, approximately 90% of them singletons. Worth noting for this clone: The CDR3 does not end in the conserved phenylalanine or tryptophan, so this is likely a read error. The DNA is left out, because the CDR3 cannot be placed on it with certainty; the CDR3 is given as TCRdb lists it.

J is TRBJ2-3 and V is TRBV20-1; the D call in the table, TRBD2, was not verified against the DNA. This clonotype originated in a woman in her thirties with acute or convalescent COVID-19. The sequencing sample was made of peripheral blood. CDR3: CSASSGDVL.